A single count supports the clone carrying this TCR beta chain. No antigen is known for it. The V end lost 0 bases, the J end lost 0 bases, and 7 bases lay between the germline ends. The CDR3 runs to 14 residues. The germline V gene encodes CDR1 SGHDT and CDR2 YYEEEE. This specimen comes from a study of PD-L1 blockade in urothelial cancer. At the level of the study: Patients' histories included 0 to 3 prior chemotherapy regimens. Study outcomes and limitations: Tumor-associated clones in the blood of durable-benefit patients grew more at 3 weeks.

Every PCR received spiked-in synthetic TCR analog templates. The method was immunoSEQ multiplex PCR; TCRdb's version includes in-frame clones alone and lacks a portion of them. The table includes more than 95,000 clones, approximately 90% detected once. Time point of the sample: peripheral blood 6 weeks after treatment start. Sample: PBMCs, taken around atezolizumab (anti-PD-L1) treatment. The source is a man in his 60s with urothelial cancer. The chain carries TRBV5-6 and TRBJ2-7; no reliable D call. The CDR3 DNA sequence: TGTGCCAGCAGCTTGGGGCAGAACTCCTACGAGCAGTACTTC. It yields the protein CASSLGQNSYEQYF.